Reported below is one T cell receptor beta chain. Its antigen is undetermined. The CDR3 runs to 17 residues. Trimming removed 4 bases from V and 2 bases from J, with 19 bases in between. CDR1 SGHRS and CDR2 YFSETQ come from the germline V gene. These data originate in a study of CD8+ T cells in alopecia areata. On the study more broadly: Twice a day, 5 to 10 mg of oral tofacitinib was administered to treated patients. Severity in treated patients was scored by percentage of scalp area affected.

Treatment in this sample: oral pan-JAK inhibitor, 5-10 mg twice daily. Study conclusions and caveats: In scalp samples, resident alphabeta T cells of normal skin are also sequenced. Under tofacitinib, numerous expanded lesional clonotypes remained detectable in scalp and blood.

Extracted RNA was reverse transcribed, and the resulting cDNA served as sequencing template. The assay was immunoSEQ multiplex PCR, and TCRdb's table has in-frame clones only and misses some. Among over 85,000 clones listed, 61% were seen once. This clonotype was sampled from a human donor with alopecia areata. The chain couples TRBV5-1 to TRBJ1-5; the D gene is possibly TRBD1 (5 bases). The sample in question was CD8+ T cells sorted from blood, obtained at week 4, from a patient treated with tofacitinib. CDR3 nucleotide sequence: TGCGCCAGCAGCCTTCACTCGGGGCGGTACGGCAATCAGCCCCAGCATTTT. It translates to CASSLHSGRYGNQPQHF.